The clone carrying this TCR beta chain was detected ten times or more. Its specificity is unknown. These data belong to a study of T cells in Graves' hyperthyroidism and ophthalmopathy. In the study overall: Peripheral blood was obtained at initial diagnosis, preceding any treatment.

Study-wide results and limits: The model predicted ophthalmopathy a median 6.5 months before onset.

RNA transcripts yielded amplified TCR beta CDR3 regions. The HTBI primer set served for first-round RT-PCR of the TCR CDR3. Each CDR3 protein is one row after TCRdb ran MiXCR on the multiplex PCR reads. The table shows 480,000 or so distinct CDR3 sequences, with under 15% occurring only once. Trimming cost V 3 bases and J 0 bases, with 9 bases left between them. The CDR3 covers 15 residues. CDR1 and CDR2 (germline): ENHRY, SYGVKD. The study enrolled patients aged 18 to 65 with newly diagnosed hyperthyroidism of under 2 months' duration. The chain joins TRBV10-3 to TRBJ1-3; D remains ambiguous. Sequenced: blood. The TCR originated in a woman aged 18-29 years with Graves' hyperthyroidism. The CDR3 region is CAISEGPGSGNTIYF. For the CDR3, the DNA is TGTGCCATCAGTGAAGGCCCTGGCTCTGGAAACACCATATATTTT.